A selection of T cell receptor beta chains follows, all from one sample in a study of blood T cell repertoires in COVID-19. Libraries were prepared by immunoSEQ multiplex PCR; TCRdb keeps only in-frame clonotypes and omits some of them. The data contain roughly 63,000 clones, around 80% of them singletons. The sample was peripheral blood. These TCRs come from a human donor in a cohort sampled during active COVID-19. Each CDR3 is given with its conserved first and last residue. A D gene is named only where the DNA matches it firmly. Clone sizes are given selectively: once, few, many, or a class where the clone is expanded.

abundance,d_gene,v_gene,j_gene,CDR3aa,CDR3nt
-,TRBD1,TRBV19,TRBJ1-2,CASTIWGGTGATNYGYTF,TGTGCCAGTACAATATGGGGGGGGACAGGGGCGACTAACTATGGCTACACCTTC
-,TRBD2,TRBV14,TRBJ2-7,CASSQAASGSSHEQYF,TGTGCCAGCAGCCAAGCCGCTAGCGGGAGTTCCCACGAGCAGTACTTC
-,-,TRBV2,TRBJ2-4,CASSPLGGAKNIQYF,TGTGCCAGCAGTCCCCTGGGGGGAGCCAAAAACATTCAGTACTTC
-,-,TRBV28,TRBJ2-5,CASRSGDRETQYF,TGTGCCAGCAGATCAGGGGATCGCGAGACCCAGTACTTC
few,TRBD1,TRBV7-2,TRBJ1-3,CASSLAGQGGNTIYF,TGTGCCAGCAGCTTAGCGGGACAGGGTGGAAACACCATATATTTT
once,-,TRBV20-1,TRBJ1-1,CSARDLDEAFF,TGCAGTGCTAGAGATTTAGATGAAGCTTTCTTT
-,TRBD1,TRBV5-1,TRBJ2-5,CASSLQGTVRTETQYF,TGCGCCAGCAGCTTACAGGGGACAGTCCGCACGGAGACCCAGTACTTC
-,-,TRBV3-1/TRBV3-2,TRBJ2-1,CASSRRVQSYNEQFF,TGTGCCAGCAGCCGAAGAGTGCAATCCTACAATGAGCAGTTCTTC
-,-,TRBV10-3,TRBJ1-2,CATSGKEIGYGYTF,TGTGCCACGTCAGGGAAGGAGATCGGCTATGGCTACACCTTC
once,-,TRBV30,TRBJ1-2,CAWIGTDFNYGYTF,TGTGCCTGGATCGGCACAGATTTCAACTATGGCTACACCTTC
-,-,TRBV2,TRBJ1-3,CASSAELSGNTIYF,TGTGCCAGCAGTGCGGAGCTCTCTGGAAACACCATATATTTT
-,-,TRBV14,TRBJ1-2,CASSQDLGRGDYTF,TGTGCCAGCAGCCAAGATCTTGGCAGGGGAGACTACACCTTC
-,-,TRBV4-2,TRBJ2-3,CASSQGSAGDTQYF,TGTGCCAGCAGCCAAGGCTCAGCGGGAGATACGCAGTATTTT
-,-,TRBV11-2,TRBJ2-7,CASSLGGDPLYEQYF,TGTGCCAGCAGCTTAGGCGGCGACCCCTTGTACGAGCAGTACTTC
-,TRBD2,TRBV7-9,TRBJ2-7,CASALLAGGVGEQYF,TGTGCCAGCGCCTTGCTAGCGGGTGGAGTTGGCGAGCAGTACTTC
few,TRBD1,TRBV28,TRBJ2-7,CASSEDRVADEQYF,TGTGCCAGCAGTGAAGACAGGGTGGCCGACGAGCAGTACTTC
-,-,TRBV9,TRBJ1-1,CASSVDSFFPEAFF,TGTGCCAGCAGCGTGGACAGCTTTTTCCCTGAAGCTTTCTTT
few,TRBD1,TRBV27,TRBJ1-2,CASSGNRGFGYTF,TGTGCCAGCAGTGGCAACAGGGGGTTCGGCTACACCTTC
-,TRBD2,TRBV3-1/TRBV3-2,TRBJ2-1,CASRTSGRAVGEQFF,TGTGCCAGCAGAACTAGCGGGAGGGCCGTCGGTGAGCAGTTCTTC
-,TRBD2,TRBV18,TRBJ2-1,CASSPLGLAGYNEQFF,TGTGCCAGCTCACCACTAGGGCTAGCGGGCTACAATGAGCAGTTCTTC
-,TRBD2,TRBV15,TRBJ2-1,CATRGTSGYNEQFF,TGTGCCACGCGCGGGACTAGCGGGTACAATGAGCAGTTCTTC
-,-,TRBV2,TRBJ1-2,CASTTSRSNYGYTF,TGTGCCAGTACAACAAGCAGGTCTAACTATGGCTACACCTTC
-,TRBD2,TRBV7-2,TRBJ2-7,CASSLLAGAHEQYF,TGTGCCAGCAGCTTATTAGCGGGAGCTCACGAGCAGTACTTC
-,TRBD1,TRBV7-2,TRBJ1-1,CASSPDRGHITEAFF,TGTGCCAGCAGTCCGGACAGGGGGCATATCACTGAAGCTTTCTTT
-,TRBD1,TRBV6-5,TRBJ1-2,CASTLTGTGVNGYTF,TGTGCCAGCACCTTGACCGGGACAGGGGTTAACGGCTACACCTTC
-,-,TRBV24-1,TRBJ1-2,CATSDLLRNYGYTF,TGTGCCACCAGTGATTTGCTTAGAAACTATGGCTACACCTTC
once,TRBD2,TRBV11-1,TRBJ2-7,CASSLAGLAGVYEQYF,TGTGCCAGCAGCTTAGCAGGACTAGCGGGAGTCTACGAGCAGTACTTC
-,TRBD1,TRBV4-1,TRBJ2-7,CASSQDHGTGFYEQYF,TGCGCCAGCAGCCAAGACCACGGGACAGGCTTCTACGAGCAGTACTTC
few,-,TRBV25-1,TRBJ1-2,CASSEFGRGYTF,TGTGCCAGCAGTGAATTTGGGCGTGGCTACACCTTC
-,-,TRBV7-2,TRBJ2-1,CASSLSTEQFF,TGTGCCAGCAGCTTATCTACTGAGCAGTTCTTC
-,-,TRBV7-8,TRBJ2-7,CASSLDLGSLVAYEQYF,TGTGCCAGCAGCCTGGACTTGGGCAGCTTAGTTGCCTACGAGCAGTACTTC
-,-,TRBV12-5,TRBJ2-2,CASGPPRSGELFF,TGTGCTAGTGGGCCCCCCCGGTCCGGGGAGCTGTTTTTT
-,TRBD1,TRBV18,TRBJ1-1,CASSTGQGARTEAFF,TGTGCCAGCTCGACGGGACAGGGGGCGCGAACTGAAGCTTTCTTT
-,-,TRBV20-1,TRBJ2-5,CSARSQETQYF,TGCAGTGCTCGCAGCCAAGAGACCCAGTACTTC
-,-,TRBV20-1,TRBJ2-1,CSARGEVRLFF,TGCAGTGCTAGAGGGGAGGTTAGATTGTTCTTC
-,TRBD1,TRBV5-1,TRBJ2-7,CASSLGWAGGKDEQYF,TGCGCCAGCAGCTTGGGTTGGGCAGGGGGTAAGGACGAGCAGTACTTC
once,-,TRBV18,TRBJ2-2,CASSPHGAPGELFF,TGTGCCAGCTCACCCCATGGAGCACCAGGGGAGCTGTTTTTT
-,-,TRBV28,TRBJ1-1,CASSSPAAGAFF,TGTGCCAGCAGTTCCCCTGCAGCGGGAGCTTTCTTT
once,TRBD1,TRBV30,TRBJ1-1,CAWSPLGLTGGSEAFF,TGTGCCTGGAGTCCCCTGGGATTGACAGGGGGTTCTGAAGCTTTCTTT
-,TRBD1,TRBV7-9,TRBJ2-6,CASSLRQGDGANVLTF,TGTGCCAGCAGCTTAAGACAGGGTGATGGGGCCAACGTCCTGACTTTC
-,TRBD1,TRBV28,TRBJ2-7,CASSPGTGYPYEQYF,TGTGCCAGCAGCCCCGGGACAGGGTACCCCTACGAGCAGTACTTC
-,TRBD1,TRBV6-5,TRBJ2-5,CASNDRGRETQYF,TGTGCCAGCAACGACAGGGGGCGAGAGACCCAGTACTTC
-,-,TRBV9,TRBJ1-6,CASSVGGPSYNSPLHF,TGTGCCAGCAGCGTAGGGGGGCCCTCCTATAATTCACCCCTCCACTTT
-,-,TRBV7-3,TRBJ2-2,CASSSFTRDRTGELFF,TGTGCCAGCAGCAGTTTTACCCGGGATCGGACCGGGGAGCTGTTTTTT
-,-,TRBV5-6,TRBJ2-7,CASSLYSSYEQYF,TGTGCCAGCAGCTTGTACAGCTCCTACGAGCAGTACTTC
-,-,TRBV6-1,TRBJ2-3,CASSEGADTQYF,TGTGCCAGCAGTGAGGGCGCAGATACGCAGTATTTT
few,-,TRBV11-3,TRBJ2-6,CASSSPTISGANVLTF,TGTGCCAGCAGCTCACCCACTATCTCTGGGGCCAACGTCCTGACTTTC
-,TRBD1,TRBV7-7,TRBJ2-7,CASSLRRRTGVYEQYF,TGTGCCAGCAGCTTACGACGCAGGACAGGGGTATACGAGCAGTACTTC
-,-,TRBV12-3/TRBV12-4,TRBJ1-1,CASEDSPSGAFF,TGTGCCAGCGAGGACAGTCCCTCCGGCGCTTTCTTT
-,-,TRBV2,TRBJ2-7,CASSEQGAHEQYF,TGTGCCAGCAGTGAACAGGGTGCCCACGAGCAGTACTTC
-,TRBD2,TRBV6-5,TRBJ2-7,CASSRGTSGSIEQYF,TGTGCCAGCAGTAGGGGGACTAGCGGGAGCATCGAGCAGTACTTC
-,-,TRBV19,TRBJ1-3,CATMGAGPISGNTIYF,TGTGCCACTATGGGGGCAGGGCCCATCTCTGGAAACACCATATATTTT
-,TRBD1,TRBV19,TRBJ1-2,CASSPLRDRTLANYGYTF,TGTGCCAGTAGTCCCCTCCGGGACAGGACTTTAGCTAACTATGGCTACACCTTC